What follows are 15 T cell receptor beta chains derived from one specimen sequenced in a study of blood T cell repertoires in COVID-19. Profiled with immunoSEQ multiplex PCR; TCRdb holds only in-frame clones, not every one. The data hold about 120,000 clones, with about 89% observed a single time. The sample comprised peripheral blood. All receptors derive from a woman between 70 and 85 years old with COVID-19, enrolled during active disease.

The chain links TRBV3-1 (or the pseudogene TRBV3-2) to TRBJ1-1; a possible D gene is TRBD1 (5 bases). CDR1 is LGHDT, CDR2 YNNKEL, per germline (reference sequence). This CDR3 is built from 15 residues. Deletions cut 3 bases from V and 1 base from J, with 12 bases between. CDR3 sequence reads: CASSHWGGGNTEAFF. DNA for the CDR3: TGTGCCAGCAGCCACTGGGGGGGAGGGAACACTGAAGCTTTCTTT.

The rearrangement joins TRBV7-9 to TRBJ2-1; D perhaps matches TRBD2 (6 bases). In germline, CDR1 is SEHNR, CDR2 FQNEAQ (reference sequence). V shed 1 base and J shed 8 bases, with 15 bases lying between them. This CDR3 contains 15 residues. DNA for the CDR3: TGTGCCAGCAGCTTAGTTTTAGCGGAGGTGGATGAGCAGTTCTTC. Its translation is CASSLVLAEVDEQFF.

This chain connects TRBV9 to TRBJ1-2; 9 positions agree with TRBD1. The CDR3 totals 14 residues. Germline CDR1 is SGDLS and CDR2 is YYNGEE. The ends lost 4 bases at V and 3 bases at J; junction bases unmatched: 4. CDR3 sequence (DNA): TGTGCCAGCAGCCTAGGGGACAGGGACTATGGCTACACCTTC. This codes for CASSLGDRDYGYTF.

In DNA, the CDR3 is TGTGCCAGCAGCCAAGAACTAAACAGGTACAATGAGCAGTTCTTC. Translating gives CASSQELNRYNEQFF. The rearrangement joins TRBV3-1 (or the pseudogene TRBV3-2) to TRBJ2-1; D perhaps matches TRBD1 (5 bases). The germline V gene encodes CDR1 LGHDT and CDR2 YNNKEL (reference sequence). The CDR3 contains 15 residues. V dropped 0 bases and J dropped 4 bases, with 10 bases sitting between them.

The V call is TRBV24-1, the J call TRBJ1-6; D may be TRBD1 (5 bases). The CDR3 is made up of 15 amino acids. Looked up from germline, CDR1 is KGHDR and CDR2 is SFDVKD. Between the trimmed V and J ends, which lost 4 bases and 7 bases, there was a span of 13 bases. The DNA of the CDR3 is TGTGCCACCAGTGAAGGTCAGGGAAGAAATTCACCCCTCCACTTT. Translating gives CATSEGQGRNSPLHF.

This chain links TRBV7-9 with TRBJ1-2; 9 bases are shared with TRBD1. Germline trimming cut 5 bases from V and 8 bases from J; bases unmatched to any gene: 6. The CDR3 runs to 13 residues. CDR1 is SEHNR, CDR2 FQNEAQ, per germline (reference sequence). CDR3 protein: CASSPRQGGGYTF. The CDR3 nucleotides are TGTGCCAGCAGCCCCAGACAGGGGGGCGGCTACACCTTC.

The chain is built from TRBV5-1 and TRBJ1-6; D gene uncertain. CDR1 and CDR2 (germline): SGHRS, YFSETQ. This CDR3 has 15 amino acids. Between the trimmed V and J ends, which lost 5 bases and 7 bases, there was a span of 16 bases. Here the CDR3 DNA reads TGCGCCAGCAGTTCCGAAAGGGCGGGAAATTCACCCCTCCACTTT. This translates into CASSSERAGNSPLHF.

The CDR3 here is CASSSRQVEKLFF. The DNA for the CDR3 is TGTGCCAGTAGTTCCCGACAGGTTGAAAAACTGTTTTTT. The chain has TRBV19 and TRBJ1-4, with D perhaps TRBD1 (6 bases). Germline V gives CDR1 LNHDA, CDR2 SQIVND (reference sequence). Trimming removed 5 bases at V and 7 bases at J, with 11 bases between. The length of the CDR3 is 13 residues.

DNA of the CDR3: TGTGCCAGCTCACGGGGTTTCGATCAGCCCCAGCATTTT. It translates to CASSRGFDQPQHF. The rearrangement links TRBV28 to TRBJ1-5; D remains unclear. The CDR3 loop spans 13 amino acids. Germline CDR1 is MDHEN and CDR2 is SYDVKM. V shed 8 bases and J shed 5 bases, with 13 bases lying between them.

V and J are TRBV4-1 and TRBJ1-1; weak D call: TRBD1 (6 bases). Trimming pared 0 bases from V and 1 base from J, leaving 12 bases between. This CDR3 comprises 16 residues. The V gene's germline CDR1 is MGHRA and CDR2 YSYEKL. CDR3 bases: TGCGCCAGCAGCCAAGAGCTCGGCAGGGGGAACACTGAAGCTTTCTTT. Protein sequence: CASSQELGRGNTEAFF.

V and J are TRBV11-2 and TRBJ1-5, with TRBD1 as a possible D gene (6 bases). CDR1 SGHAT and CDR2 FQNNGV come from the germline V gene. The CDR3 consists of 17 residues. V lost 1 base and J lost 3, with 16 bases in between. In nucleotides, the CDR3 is TGTGCCAGCAGCTTAGTGAGGGAGGGGGGGAACAATCAGCCCCAGCATTTT. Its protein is CASSLVREGGNNQPQHF.

CDR3 residues: CASSRDGGDQPQHF. DNA for the CDR3: TGCGCCAGCAGCCGGGACGGCGGGGATCAGCCCCAGCATTTT. V gene TRBV5-1 combines with J gene TRBJ1-5, with D maybe TRBD1 (5 bases). Germline V lookup: CDR1 SGHRS, CDR2 YFSETQ. This CDR3 is built from 14 residues. V was pared by 4 bases and J by 5 bases, with 13 bases between.

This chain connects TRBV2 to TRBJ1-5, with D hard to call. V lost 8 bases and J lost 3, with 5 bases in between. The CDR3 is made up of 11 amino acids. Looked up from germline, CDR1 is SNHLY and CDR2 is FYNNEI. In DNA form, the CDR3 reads TGTGCCAGCGGACTCAATCAGCCCCAGCATTTT. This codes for CASGLNQPQHF.

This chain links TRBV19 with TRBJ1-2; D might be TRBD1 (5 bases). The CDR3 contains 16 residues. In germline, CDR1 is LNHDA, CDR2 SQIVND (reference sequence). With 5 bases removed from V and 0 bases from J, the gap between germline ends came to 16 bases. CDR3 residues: CASSPLTENTNYGYTF. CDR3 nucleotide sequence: TGTGCCAGTAGTCCCCTGACAGAGAACACTAACTATGGCTACACCTTC.

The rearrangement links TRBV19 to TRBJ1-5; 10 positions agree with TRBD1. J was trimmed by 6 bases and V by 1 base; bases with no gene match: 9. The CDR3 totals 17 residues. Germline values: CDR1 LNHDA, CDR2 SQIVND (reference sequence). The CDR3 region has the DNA TGTGCCAGTAGTATAGGGACAGGGACAGGGGAAAGTCAGCCCCAGCATTTT. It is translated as CASSIGTGTGESQPQHF.